A selection of T cell receptor beta chains follows, all from one sample in a study of Ad26.COV2.S vaccination and SARS-CoV-2 variants. TCRdb's table, derived via immunoSEQ multiplex PCR, lists solely in-frame clones and lacks some. The table lists around 370,000 clones, roughly 81% of them singletons. The sample consisted of peripheral blood, taken in a trial of Ad26.COV2.S vaccine versus placebo. The source is a person between 18 and 59 years old who received the Ad26.COV2.S COVID-19 vaccine or a placebo. Both conserved end residues are part of each CDR3. The D gene is left open where the match is weak. Expanded clones are given a class, and other clones once, few, many or no size at all.

d_call j_call v_call clone_size cdr3_aa cdr3_nt
TRBD2 TRBJ2-2 TRBV5-4 NA CVSSQGTSGFPGELFF TGTGTCAGCAGCCAAGGGACTAGCGGGTTCCCCGGGGAGCTGTTTTTT
TRBD2 TRBJ2-1 TRBV5-1 NA CASTGLANEQFF TGCGCCAGCACCGGACTAGCTAATGAGCAGTTCTTC
NA TRBJ2-1 TRBV19 NA CASSIFSRSSSYNEQFF TGTGCCAGTAGTATATTCAGCCGGTCGAGCTCCTACAATGAGCAGTTCTTC
NA TRBJ1-2 TRBV7-9 NA CASSVSAGGFYGYTF TGTGCCAGCAGCGTCTCGGCAGGAGGCTTCTATGGCTACACCTTC
NA TRBJ1-5 TRBV27 NA CASSLRGSNQPQHF TGTGCCAGCAGTTTGAGGGGGAGCAATCAGCCCCAGCATTTT
NA TRBJ2-7 TRBV28 NA CASSFVYAGIHEQYF TGTGCCAGCAGTTTCGTATATGCGGGGATCCACGAGCAGTACTTC
NA TRBJ2-5 TRBV5-4 NA CASSLGDRNQETQYF TGTGCCAGCAGCTTGGGTGACAGGAACCAAGAGACCCAGTACTTC
NA TRBJ2-3 TRBV2 NA CASSDVTSDTQYF TGTGCCAGCAGTGATGTGACGTCAGATACGCAGTATTTT
NA TRBJ1-1 TRBV19 NA CATTGQGVIRDTEAFF TGTGCCACCACTGGCCAAGGGGTGATAAGGGATACTGAAGCTTTCTTT
NA TRBJ1-2 TRBV19 NA CASSIEQGRYGYTF TGTGCCAGTAGTATAGAACAGGGTCGGTATGGCTACACCTTC
TRBD2 TRBJ2-3 TRBV19 NA CASSMGTSGSTDTQYF TGTGCCAGTAGTATGGGAACGAGCGGGAGTACAGATACGCAGTATTTT
TRBD2 TRBJ2-7 TRBV7-9 NA CASSLGAGGPDEQYF TGTGCCAGCAGCTTAGGTGCGGGAGGGCCCGACGAGCAGTACTTC
NA TRBJ1-1 TRBV5-8 NA CASSAELNTEAFF TGTGCCAGCAGCGCAGAGCTGAACACTGAAGCTTTCTTT
TRBD2 TRBJ2-1 TRBV5-6 NA CASSLRGGGYNEQFF TGTGCCAGCAGCTTGCGGGGGGGAGGTTACAATGAGCAGTTCTTC
NA TRBJ2-4 TRBV3-1/TRBV3-2 NA CASIPRGAKNIQYF TGTGCCAGCATCCCCCGGGGCGCCAAAAACATTCAGTACTTC
TRBD1 TRBJ1-6 TRBV18 NA CASSPQGVGNSPLHF TGTGCCAGCTCACCGCAGGGGGTGGGTAATTCACCCCTCCACTTT
TRBD2 TRBJ2-2 TRBV9 many CASSVSGTNTGELFF TGTGCCAGCAGCGTCAGCGGGACGAACACCGGGGAGCTGTTTTTT
NA TRBJ1-2 TRBV4-3 NA CASSPSMKATYGYTF TGCGCCAGCAGCCCGAGCATGAAAGCAACTTATGGCTACACCTTC
NA TRBJ1-5 TRBV5-1 NA CASSLAVGGNQPQHF TGCGCCAGCAGCTTGGCCGTGGGTGGCAATCAGCCCCAGCATTTT
TRBD1 TRBJ1-2 TRBV18 NA CASSQQGADYGYTF TGTGCCAGCTCACAACAGGGGGCAGACTATGGCTACACCTTC
NA TRBJ2-3 TRBV28 NA CASSPPRVGTDTQYF TGTGCCAGCAGTCCCCCCCGGGTCGGCACAGATACGCAGTATTTT
TRBD2 TRBJ2-7 TRBV7-2 NA CASSITSGSAYEQYF TGTGCCAGCAGCATAACTAGCGGGAGTGCCTACGAGCAGTACTTC
TRBD2 TRBJ2-3 TRBV3-1/TRBV3-2 once CASSQDGYKAGGSTDTQYF TGTGCCAGCAGCCAAGATGGGTATAAAGCGGGGGGTAGCACAGATACGCAGTATTTT
NA TRBJ2-7 TRBV2 NA CASFRAGMGEQYF TGTGCCAGCTTCCGGGCAGGGATGGGCGAGCAGTACTTC
TRBD2 TRBJ2-5 TRBV4-1 NA CASSQARRRGGGGAGFETQYF TGCGCCAGCAGCCAAGCAAGACGTCGCGGCGGGGGGGGTGCTGGTTTTGAGACCCAGTACTTC
NA TRBJ2-2 TRBV10-1 NA CASRAGETGELFF TGCGCCAGCAGGGCAGGGGAGACCGGGGAGCTGTTTTTT
NA TRBJ1-2 TRBV25-1 NA CASRSSGTSYGYTF TGTGCCAGCAGATCTTCCGGGACATCCTATGGCTACACCTTC
TRBD2 TRBJ2-7 TRBV27 NA CASSLRGGYEQYF TGTGCCAGCAGTTTACGGGGGGGCTACGAGCAGTACTTC